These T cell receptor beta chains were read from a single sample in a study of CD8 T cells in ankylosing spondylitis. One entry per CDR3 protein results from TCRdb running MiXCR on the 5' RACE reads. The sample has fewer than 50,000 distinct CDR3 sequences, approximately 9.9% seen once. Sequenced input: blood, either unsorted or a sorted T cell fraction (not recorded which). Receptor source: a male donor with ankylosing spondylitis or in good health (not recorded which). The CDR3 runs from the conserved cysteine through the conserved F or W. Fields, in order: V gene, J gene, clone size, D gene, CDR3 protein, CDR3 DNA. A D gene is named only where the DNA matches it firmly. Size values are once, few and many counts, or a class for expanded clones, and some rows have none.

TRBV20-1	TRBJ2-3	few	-	CSARVAGTDTQYF	TGCAGTGCTAGAGTGGCGGGGACAGATACGCAGTATTTT
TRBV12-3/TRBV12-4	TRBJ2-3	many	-	CASTQGGFTSTDTQYF	TGTGCCAGCACCCAAGGGGGGTTTACGAGCACAGATACGCAGTATTTT
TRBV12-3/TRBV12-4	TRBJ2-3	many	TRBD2	CASSGLADTQYF	TGTGCCAGCAGTGGACTAGCGGATACGCAGTATTTT
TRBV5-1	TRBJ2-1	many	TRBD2	CASSLALGAGEYNEQFF	TGCGCCAGCAGCCTTGCTTTGGGAGCGGGGGAGTACAATGAGCAGTTCTTC
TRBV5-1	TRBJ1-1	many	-	CASSLGGTISTEAFF	TGCGCCAGCAGCTTGGGCGGGACAATCAGCACTGAAGCTTTCTTT
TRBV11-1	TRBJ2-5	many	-	CASSLATKGPGIELIRVRETQYF	TGTGCCAGCAGCTTAGCAACTAAAGGCCCAGGGATCGAGTTAATTCGCGTTCGCGAGACCCAGTACTTC
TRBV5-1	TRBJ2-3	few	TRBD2	CASSPRTSGGFTDTQYF	TGCGCCAGCAGCCCCAGGACTAGCGGGGGTTTCACAGATACGCAGTATTTT
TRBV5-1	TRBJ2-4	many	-	CASSLDMGDIQYF	TGCGCCAGCAGCTTGGATATGGGAGACATTCAGTACTTC
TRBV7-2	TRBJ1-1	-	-	CASPNSPAGTNTEAFF	TGTGCCAGCCCGAACTCTCCCGCAGGGACGAACACTGAAGCTTTCTTT
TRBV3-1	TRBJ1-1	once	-	CASSRQWDTEAFF	TGTGCCAGCAGCCGACAATGGGACACTGAAGCTTTCTTT
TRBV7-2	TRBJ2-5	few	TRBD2	CASSSPLAGLGETQYF	TGTGCCAGCAGCTCCCCTCTAGCGGGGCTGGGGGAGACCCAGTACTTC
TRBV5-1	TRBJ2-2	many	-	CASSPTAAGYTGELFF	TGCGCCAGCAGCCCCACCGCGGCAGGATACACCGGGGAGCTGTTTTTT
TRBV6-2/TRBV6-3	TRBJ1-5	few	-	CASSSLIDGGDPANQPQHF	TGTGCCAGCAGTTCCCTTATCGACGGAGGGGACCCCGCTAATCAGCCCCAGCATTTT
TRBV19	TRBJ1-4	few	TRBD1	CASRRVGGSDEKLFF	TGTGCCAGTCGACGGGTAGGGGGCTCTGATGAAAAACTGTTTTTT
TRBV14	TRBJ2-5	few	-	CASSQVKGRETQYF	TGTGCCAGCAGCCAAGTCAAAGGGAGGGAGACCCAGTACTTC
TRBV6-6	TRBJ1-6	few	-	CASSYSGSYNSPLHF	TGTGCCAGCAGTTACTCGGGCAGCTATAATTCACCCCTCCACTTT
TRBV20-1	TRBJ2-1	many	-	CSADRNNEQFF	TGCAGTGCTGACAGGAACAATGAGCAGTTCTTC
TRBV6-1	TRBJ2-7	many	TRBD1	CASSVQGDEQYF	TGTGCCAGCAGTGTCCAGGGGGACGAGCAGTACTTC
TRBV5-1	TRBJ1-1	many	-	CASSPNGPLMNTEAFF	TGCGCCAGCAGCCCTAACGGCCCCCTCATGAACACTGAAGCTTTCTTT
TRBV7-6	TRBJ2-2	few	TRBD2	CASSPEASGGAVDTGELFF	TGTGCCAGCAGCCCCGAGGCTAGCGGGGGGGCTGTAGACACCGGGGAGCTGTTTTTT
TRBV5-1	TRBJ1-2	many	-	CASSFNDNNYGYTF	TGCGCCAGCAGCTTCAACGACAATAACTATGGCTACACCTTC
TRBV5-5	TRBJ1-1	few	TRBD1	CASSLGTGVKAFF	TGTGCCAGCAGCTTGGGGACAGGGGTGAAAGCTTTCTTT
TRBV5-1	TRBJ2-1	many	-	CASSTSGNQNEQFF	TGCGCCAGCAGCACCTCCGGGAACCAGAATGAGCAGTTCTTC
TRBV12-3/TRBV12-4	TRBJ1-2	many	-	CASSFGVRSPGGYTF	TGTGCCAGCAGTTTTGGGGTACGAAGCCCAGGGGGCTACACCTTC
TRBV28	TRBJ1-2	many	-	CASELDRGYGYTF	TGTGCCAGCGAACTGGACAGAGGCTATGGCTACACCTTC
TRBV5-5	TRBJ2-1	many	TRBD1	CASIGQASYNEQFF	TGTGCCAGCATAGGACAGGCATCTTACAATGAGCAGTTCTTC
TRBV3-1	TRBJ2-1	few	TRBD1	CASSQIGGGYNEQFF	TGTGCCAGCAGCCAAATAGGGGGCGGGTACAATGAGCAGTTCTTC
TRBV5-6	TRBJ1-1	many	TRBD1	CASSYGQGSDTEAFF	TGTGCCAGCAGCTACGGACAGGGATCGGACACTGAAGCTTTCTTT
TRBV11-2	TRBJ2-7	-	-	CASSLDLPGASREQYF	TGTGCCAGCAGCTTAGATCTCCCAGGGGCTAGTCGGGAGCAGTACTTC
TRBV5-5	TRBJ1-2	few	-	CASSLATENYGYTF	TGTGCCAGCAGCTTAGCAACGGAGAACTATGGCTACACCTTC
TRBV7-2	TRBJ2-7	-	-	CASSLPETYEQYF	TGTGCCAGCAGCTTACCGGAAACCTACGAGCAGTACTTC
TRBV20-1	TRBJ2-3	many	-	CSASPPGTDTQYF	TGCAGTGCTAGTCCTCCCGGGACAGATACGCAGTATTTT
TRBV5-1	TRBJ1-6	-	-	CASSLAGQRYNSPLHF	TGCGCCAGCAGCTTGGCCGGACAGCGCTATAATTCACCCCTCCACTTT
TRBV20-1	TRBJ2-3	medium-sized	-	CSAETTDTQYF	TGCAGTGCTGAGACTACAGATACGCAGTATTTT
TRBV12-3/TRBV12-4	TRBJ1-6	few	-	CASSLHSPENSPLHF	TGTGCCAGCAGTTTACACTCCCCCGAAAATTCACCCCTCCACTTT
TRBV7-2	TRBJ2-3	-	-	CASSLDPGRSDTQYF	TGTGCCAGCAGCTTGGACCCGGGCCGGTCAGATACGCAGTATTTT
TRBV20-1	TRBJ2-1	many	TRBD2	CSARGGLAGWNEQFF	TGCAGTGCTAGAGGGGGACTAGCGGGGTGGAATGAGCAGTTCTTC
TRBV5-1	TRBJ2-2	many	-	CASNLENANTGELFF	TGCGCCAGCAATTTGGAAAACGCGAACACCGGGGAGCTGTTTTTT
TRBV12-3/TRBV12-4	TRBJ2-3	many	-	CASSLPGGTDTQYF	TGTGCCAGCAGTTTACCAGGGGGCACAGATACGCAGTATTTT
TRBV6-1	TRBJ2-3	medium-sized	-	CASSRTNTDTQYF	TGTGCCAGCAGTCGCACAAACACAGATACGCAGTATTTT
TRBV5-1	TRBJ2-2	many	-	CASRIGMNTGELFF	TGCGCCAGCAGAATAGGGATGAACACCGGGGAGCTGTTTTTT
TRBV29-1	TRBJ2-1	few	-	CSVKQGNPGEQFF	TGCAGCGTTAAGCAGGGCAACCCAGGTGAGCAGTTCTTC
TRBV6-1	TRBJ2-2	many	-	CASRSRRTGELFF	TGTGCCAGCAGGAGCCGGAGGACCGGGGAGCTGTTTTTT
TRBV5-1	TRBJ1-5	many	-	CASSLDNSHNQPQHF	TGCGCCAGCAGCTTGGATAACAGTCACAATCAGCCCCAGCATTTT
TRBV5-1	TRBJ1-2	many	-	CASSLEIGYGYTF	TGCGCCAGCAGCTTGGAAATCGGCTATGGCTACACCTTC
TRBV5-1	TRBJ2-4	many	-	CASSLGGLFDIQYF	TGCGCCAGCAGCTTGGGTGGGCTCTTTGACATTCAGTACTTC
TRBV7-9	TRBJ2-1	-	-	CASSLRVAGNEQFF	TGTGCCAGCAGCTTAAGGGTGGCGGGGAATGAGCAGTTCTTC
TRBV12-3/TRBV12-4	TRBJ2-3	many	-	CASSPFPGLHTDTQYF	TGTGCCAGCAGTCCGTTTCCGGGACTCCACACAGATACGCAGTATTTT
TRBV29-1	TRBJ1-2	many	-	CSVEDGYTF	TGCAGCGTTGAAGATGGCTACACCTTC
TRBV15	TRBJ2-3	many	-	CATSTGQILATDTQYF	TGTGCCACCAGCACAGGACAGATCTTGGCCACAGATACGCAGTATTTT
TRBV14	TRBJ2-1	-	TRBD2	CASRETSGGVNEQFF	TGTGCCAGCAGGGAGACTAGCGGGGGCGTAAATGAGCAGTTCTTC
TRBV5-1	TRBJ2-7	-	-	CASSPDNSYEQYF	TGCGCCAGCAGCCCAGACAACTCCTACGAGCAGTACTTC
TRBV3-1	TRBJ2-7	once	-	CASSQDRPPAFYKQYF	TGTGCCAGCAGCCAAGACAGGCCTCCTGCTTTCTACAAGCAGTACTTC
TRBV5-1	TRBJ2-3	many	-	CASSLAQGRTDTQYF	TGCGCCAGCAGCTTGGCTCAGGGCAGGACAGATACGCAGTATTTT
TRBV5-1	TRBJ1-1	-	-	CASSPAQVRMNTEAFF	TGCGCCAGCAGCCCCGCACAGGTCAGAATGAACACTGAAGCTTTCTTT